Below, one T cell receptor (beta chain) is given with its context. Produced via immunoSEQ multiplex PCR; TCRdb's table is partial and in-frame only. The table records 250,000 or so clones, roughly nine tenths of them present only once. After removal of 2 bases from V and 2 bases from J, the junction contained 11 bases not matched to a gene. The germline CDR1 and CDR2 sequences are MGHRA and YSYEKL. CDR3 length equals 17 residues. The data are from a study of blood T cell repertoires in COVID-19. Study-level background: Collection of acute and convalescent COVID-19 samples took place in the United States, Italy and Spain.

The chain carries TRBV4-1 and TRBJ2-7; 8 bases are a match to TRBD2. The clonotype originates from a woman aged 40-49 years who had recovered from COVID-19. The sample comprised peripheral blood. CDR3 protein: CASSQPLGKRGTYEQYF. The DNA for the CDR3 is TGCGCCAGCAGCCAACCCCTCGGAAAGCGGGGGACCTACGAGCAGTACTTC.